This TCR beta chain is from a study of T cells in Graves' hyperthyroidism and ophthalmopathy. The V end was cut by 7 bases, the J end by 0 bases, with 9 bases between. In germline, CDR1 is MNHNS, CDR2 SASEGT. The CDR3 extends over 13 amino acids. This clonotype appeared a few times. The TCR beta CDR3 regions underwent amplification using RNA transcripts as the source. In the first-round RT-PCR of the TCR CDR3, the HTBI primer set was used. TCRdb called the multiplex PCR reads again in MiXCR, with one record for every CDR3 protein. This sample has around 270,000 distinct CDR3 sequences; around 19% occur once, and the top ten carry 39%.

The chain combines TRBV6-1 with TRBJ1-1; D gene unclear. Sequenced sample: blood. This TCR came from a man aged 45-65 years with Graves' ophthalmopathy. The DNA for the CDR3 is TGTGCCAGCACCGAAGGGATGAACACTGAAGCTTTCTTT. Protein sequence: CASTEGMNTEAFF.